The sequence of this T cell receptor (beta chain) was determined in a study of blood T cell repertoires in COVID-19 (TCRdb year 2020). Notes on the research overall: The collaborator samples originated in the United States, Italy and Spain and spanned the acute and convalescent phases of COVID-19. The material from the prospective study consisted of cDNA or gDNA derived from T cells, B-cell-depleted T cells, or PBMCs. Deeply sampled blood TCRbeta repertoires from subjects exposed to, actively infected with, or recovered from COVID-19 were included in the dataset. The repertoires were made available in a free public database intended to serve as a resource for research on the immune response to SARS-CoV-2. The samples were drawn from two sources: the first 160 participants of the ongoing ImmuneRACE study, and 1,000 to 1,500 subjects contributed by 6 global collaborators. Sample metadata almost always included a de-identified subject ID, COVID-19 status, age in years and sex. Where available, HLA class I and class II types were taken from metadata supplied by the sample provider and were not determined by assay-based typing.

Notes on this clone: The antigen it recognizes is unknown. The sample holds no much larger clone one base away, and base qualities are not on file.

The investigation overall reported the following: The quantity of clinical and demographic metadata differed by source and by participant and was supplied without curation.

Participants in the prospective study were aged about 18 to 90 years, lived in 20 to 30 United States geographic areas, and enrolled through a virtual design. In the prospective study, participants were assigned to cohorts based on the clinical history participants reported in a screening survey and a study questionnaire. ImmuneRACE Cohort 3 recovered participants were defined by two consecutive negative NP/OP PCR tests, healthcare professional clearance, or symptom resolution. Each participant in the prospective study had whole blood, serum and a nasopharyngeal or oropharyngeal swab collected by mobile phlebotomists. Participants in the prospective study had the option to provide additional blood draws and questionnaires over an approximately 2-month period. Before DNA extraction, prospective study blood samples were shipped either frozen or at room temperature. The immunoSEQ Assay, a bias-controlled multiplex PCR, was used to amplify TCRbeta CDR3 regions from genomic DNA. As for the original processing: Within the assay, amplification of reference gene primers was used to estimate how many nucleated cells each sample contained. Sequence reads were collapsed and filtered to measure the absolute abundance of every unique TCRbeta CDR3 rearrangement. For each sample, productive Simpson clonality was calculated by taking the square root of Simpson's diversity index across productive rearrangements. In its TCRdb copy, this immuneACCESS table keeps in-frame sequences only and misses some clones. Where compared with another copy, unresolved V genes explain less than half of these, and the others have no known cause. Clonal size and the V and J genes are those of that table, whereas D and trimming came from the DNA. The sample table records about 170,000 clones; 84% of these occur just once. Of the sample, around 12% is held by the ten largest clones.

The receptor comes from a man over 45 who had recovered from COVID-19. The sequenced sample was PBMCs or T cells enriched from blood (not recorded which).

The nucleotides are TGTGCCAGCAGCCTACATTGGGGACTGGAGACCCAGTACTTC. Its translation is CASSLHWGLETQYF. The V gene is TRBV9 and the J gene is TRBJ2-5; the D segment could be TRBD2, given 6 matching bases. Spanning cysteine to phenylalanine, the CDR3 consists of 14 amino acids. Just CDR3 DNA is preserved here, 42 bases in frame from base 1. Cut back by 4 bases and 5 bases, the V and J ends lie 15 bases apart. The germline V gene encodes CDR1 SGDLS and CDR2 YYNGEE.